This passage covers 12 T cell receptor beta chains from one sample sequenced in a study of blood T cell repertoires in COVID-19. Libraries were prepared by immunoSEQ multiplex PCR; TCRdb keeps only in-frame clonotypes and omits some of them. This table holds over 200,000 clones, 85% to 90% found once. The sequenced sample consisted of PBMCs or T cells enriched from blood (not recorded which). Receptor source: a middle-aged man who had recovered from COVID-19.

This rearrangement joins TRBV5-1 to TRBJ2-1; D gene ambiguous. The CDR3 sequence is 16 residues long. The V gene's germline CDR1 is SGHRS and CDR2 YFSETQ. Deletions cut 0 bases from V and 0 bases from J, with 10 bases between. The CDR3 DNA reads TGCGCCAGCAGCTTGGCGGTGTTAAGCTCCTACAATGAGCAGTTCTTC. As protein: CASSLAVLSSYNEQFF.

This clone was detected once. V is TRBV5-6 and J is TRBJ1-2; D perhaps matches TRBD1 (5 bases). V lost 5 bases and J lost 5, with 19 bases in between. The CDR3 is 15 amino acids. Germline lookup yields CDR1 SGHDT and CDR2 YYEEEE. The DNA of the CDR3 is TGTGCCAGCAGTCCTACCCCCGGGCGGGGGTATGGCTACACCTTC. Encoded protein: CASSPTPGRGYGYTF.

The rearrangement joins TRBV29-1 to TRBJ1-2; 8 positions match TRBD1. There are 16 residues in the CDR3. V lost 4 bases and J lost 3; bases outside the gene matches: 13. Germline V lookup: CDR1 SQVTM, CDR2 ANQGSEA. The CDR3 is CSVGADRGPTHYGYTF. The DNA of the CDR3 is TGCAGCGTTGGAGCAGACAGGGGCCCGACACACTATGGCTACACCTTC.

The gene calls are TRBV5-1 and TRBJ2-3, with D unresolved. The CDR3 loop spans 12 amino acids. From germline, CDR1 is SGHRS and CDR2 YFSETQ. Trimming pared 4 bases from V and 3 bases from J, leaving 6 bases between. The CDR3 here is CASSPFTDTQYF. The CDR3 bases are TGCGCCAGCAGCCCATTTACAGATACGCAGTATTTT.

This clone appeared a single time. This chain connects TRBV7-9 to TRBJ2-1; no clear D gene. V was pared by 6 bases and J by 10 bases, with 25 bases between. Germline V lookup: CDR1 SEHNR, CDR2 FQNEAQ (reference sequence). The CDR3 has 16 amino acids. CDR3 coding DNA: TGTGCCAGCAGTCTAATCTTAGACTGGCGGTTCGAGGAGCAGTTCTTC. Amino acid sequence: CASSLILDWRFEEQFF.

This CDR3 is CASSLSQGGSEKLFF. CDR3 in DNA: TGTGCCAGCAGCTTATCGCAGGGCGGGAGTGAAAAACTGTTTTTT. V gene TRBV7-2 combines with J gene TRBJ1-4; possibly TRBD1 for D (5 bases). V lost 2 bases, J lost 7 bases, and 14 bases lay in between. In germline, CDR1 is SGHTA, CDR2 FQGNSA. The CDR3 is 15 residues long.

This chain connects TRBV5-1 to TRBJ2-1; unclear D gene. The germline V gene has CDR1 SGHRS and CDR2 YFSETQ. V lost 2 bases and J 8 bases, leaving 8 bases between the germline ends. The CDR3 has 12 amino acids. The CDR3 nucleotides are TGCGCCAGCAGCTTCACATTCCATGAGCAGTTCTTC. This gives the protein CASSFTFHEQFF.

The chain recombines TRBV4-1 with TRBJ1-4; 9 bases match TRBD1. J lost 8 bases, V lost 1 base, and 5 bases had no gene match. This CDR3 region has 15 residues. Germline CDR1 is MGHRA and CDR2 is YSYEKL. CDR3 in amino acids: CASSQAGTGREKLFF. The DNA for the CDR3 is TGCGCCAGCAGCCAAGCCGGGACAGGGCGAGAAAAACTGTTTTTT.

DNA for the CDR3: TGCGCCAGCAGAACCAGGGACAGGAGCTCTGGAAACACCATATATTTT. It encodes CASRTRDRSSGNTIYF. The V gene is TRBV4-1, the J gene TRBJ1-3; 8 nucleotides align to TRBD1. J was trimmed by 0 bases and V by 6 bases; bases with no gene match: 7. The CDR3 contains 16 residues. Per the germline V gene, CDR1 is MGHRA and CDR2 is YSYEKL.

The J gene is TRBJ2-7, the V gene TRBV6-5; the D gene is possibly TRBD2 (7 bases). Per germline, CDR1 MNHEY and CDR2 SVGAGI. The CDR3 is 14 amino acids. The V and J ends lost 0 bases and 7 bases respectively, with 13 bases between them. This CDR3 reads CASSYSAGRGEQYF. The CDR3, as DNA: TGTGCCAGCAGTTACTCTGCAGGGAGGGGGGAGCAGTACTTC.

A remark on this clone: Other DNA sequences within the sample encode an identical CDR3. The chain's CDR3 is CASSLGGTNTGELFF. In nucleotides, the CDR3 is TGTGCCAGCAGCTTAGGCGGGACTAATACCGGGGAGCTGTTTTTT. The rearrangement links TRBV7-2 to TRBJ2-2, with 7 bases identical to TRBD2. The CDR3 runs to 15 residues. Looked up from germline, CDR1 is SGHTA and CDR2 is FQGNSA. Trimming at V came to 1 base and at J to 5 bases, leaving 4 bases not matched to a gene. The full variable domain, in which reference TRBV7-2 and TRBJ2-2 provide the parts outside the CDR3, is GAGVSQSPSNKVTEKGKDVELRCDPISGHTALYWYRQSLGQGLEFLIYFQGNSAPDKSGLPSDRFSAERTGGSVSTLTIQRTQQEDSAVYLCASSLGGTNTGELFFGEGSRLTVL.

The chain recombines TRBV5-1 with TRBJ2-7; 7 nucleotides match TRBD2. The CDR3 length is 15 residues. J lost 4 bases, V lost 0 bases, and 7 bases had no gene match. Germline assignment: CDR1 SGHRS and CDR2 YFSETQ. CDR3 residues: CASSLVWGGIYEQYF. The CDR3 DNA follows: TGCGCCAGCAGCTTGGTTTGGGGAGGGATATACGAGCAGTACTTC.